A single sample gave rise to the 30 T cell receptor beta chains below, sequenced in a study of T cells in Graves' hyperthyroidism and ophthalmopathy. Researchers took RNA transcripts and amplified the TCR beta CDR3 regions from them. HTBI primers were employed in a first-round RT-PCR of the TCR CDR3. TCRdb re-derived calls from the multiplex PCR reads in MiXCR, one entry per CDR3 protein. The repertoire holds over 200,000 distinct CDR3 sequences, with roughly 14% as singletons. The sample was blood. These receptors all stem from a woman aged 40 to 49 with Graves' hyperthyroidism that later progressed to Graves' ophthalmopathy.

This clonotype was detected ten times or more. The chain links TRBV28 to TRBJ1-4; the D is unclear. There are 16 residues in the CDR3. The V gene lost 7 bases and the J gene lost 5 bases, with 20 bases spanning the gap. Germline-derived CDR1 and CDR2 are MDHEN and SYDVKM. CDR3 sequence (DNA): TGTGCCAGCAACTCTGAGGGCTATCGAGGGAATGAAAAACTGTTTTTT. Residues: CASNSEGYRGNEKLFF.

This clonotype was observed many times. The chain has TRBV12-3 or TRBV12-4 and TRBJ2-1; 12 nucleotides align to TRBD2. After removal of 6 bases from V and 6 bases from J, the junction contained 6 bases not matched to a gene. This CDR3 comprises 15 residues. CDR3 sequence reads: CASRRTSGMGNEQFF. In DNA form, the CDR3 reads TGTGCCAGCAGAAGGACTAGCGGGATGGGCAATGAGCAGTTCTTC.

Points on this clonotype: A much larger clone differs by one base, so this may be a read error. CDR3 DNA sequence: TGTGCCAGCAGTCTTCGCGGGGCCCCAGCCCACGAGCAGTACTTC. Its protein product is CASSLRGAPAHEQYF. This chain uses TRBV28 with TRBJ2-7, with a possible D match to TRBD2 (6 bases). Germline values: CDR1 MDHEN, CDR2 SYDVKM. V was shortened by 5 bases and J by 5 bases, with 19 bases between the two germline ends. CDR3 length: 15 residues.

This clonotype was counted at least ten times. J is TRBJ2-1 and V is TRBV5-1, with 11 bases fitting TRBD2. Trimming took 4 bases from V and 0 from J; bases not matched to a gene: 3. There are 16 residues in the CDR3. Germline V CDR1 and CDR2: SGHRS, YFSETQ. The CDR3 DNA follows: TGCGCCAGCAGCGGGACTAGCGGAATCTCCTACAATGAGCAGTTCTTC. Translating gives CASSGTSGISYNEQFF.

This clonotype was observed a few times. A junction end diverges from the germline sequence, so it may reflect a read error. The chain employs TRBV19 and TRBJ1-3, with D unresolved. Germline CDR1 LNHDA, CDR2 SQIVND (reference sequence). This CDR3 comprises 12 residues. The CDR3 DNA reads TGTGCCAGTATGGGTATTGGAGACACCATATATTTT. Its protein product is CASMGIGDTIYF.

A remark on this clonotype: The CDR3 does not close with the conserved phenylalanine or tryptophan, likely indicating a read error. The chain employs TRBV20-1 and TRBJ2-1; 10 bases are shared with TRBD2. Germline CDR1 reads DFQATT; CDR2 reads SNEGSKA (reference sequence). With 3 bases clipped from V and 4 bases from J, the junction kept 6 bases outside the gene matches. The CDR3 sequence is 15 residues long. CDR3 DNA sequence: TGCAGTGCTAGGGCTACTAGCGGGGCTTACAATGAGCAGTTCCTC. Its translation is CSARATSGAYNEQFL.

This clonotype has more than one count but fewer than ten. The chain carries TRBV18 and TRBJ2-2, with TRBD1 matching over 7 bases. Germline CDR1 KGHSH, CDR2 LQKENI. Trimming took 3 bases from V and 6 from J; bases not matched to a gene: 4. There are 14 residues in the CDR3. CDR3 loop: CASSPGQSSGELFF. CDR3 DNA sequence: TGTGCCAGCTCACCGGGACAGTCCTCCGGGGAGCTGTTTTTT.

This clonotype was seen ten or more times. The CDR3 nucleotides read TGTGCCAGCAGCTTACCCCGACAGGGGGAAGATGGCTACACCTTC. This gives the protein CASSLPRQGEDGYTF. V is TRBV11-2 and J is TRBJ1-2; 9 bases align to TRBD1. The CDR3 has 15 residues. Germline CDR1 is SGHAT and CDR2 is FQNNGV. Trimming removed 2 bases from V and 6 bases from J; junction bases left unmatched: 7. Full variable domain (rest looked up from reference TRBV11-2 and TRBJ1-2): EAGVAQSPRYKIIEKRQSVAFWCNPISGHATLYWYQQILGQGPKLLIQFQNNGVVDDSQLPKDRFSAERLKGVDSTLKIQPAKLEDSAVYLCASSLPRQGEDGYTFGSGTRLTVV.

The chain couples TRBV20-1 to TRBJ2-7, with 7 bases fitting TRBD1. The CDR3 is 13 amino acids. V shed 4 bases, J shed 1 base, and the junction held 4 bases outside the gene matches. In germline, CDR1 is DFQATT, CDR2 SNEGSKA (reference sequence). The CDR3 nucleotides read TGCAGTGCTAAACAGGGGATTTCCTACGAGCAGTACTTC. Translating it yields CSAKQGISYEQYF.

This clonotype appeared many times. The chain couples TRBV4-1 to TRBJ2-7, with 8 nucleotides matching TRBD1. Per germline, CDR1 MGHRA and CDR2 YSYEKL. The length of the CDR3 is 15 residues. V gave up 3 bases and J gave up 1 base; unmatched junction bases: 5. The CDR3 DNA follows: TGCGCCAGCAGCCATTCTACAGGGGGATCCTACGAGCAGTACTTC. Protein: CASSHSTGGSYEQYF.

This clonotype was counted at least ten times. The rearrangement links TRBV7-6 to TRBJ2-2; 10 bases match TRBD2. The CDR3 spans 15 residues. Germline V gene data show CDR1 as SGHVS and CDR2 as FNYEAQ. With V trimmed by 4 bases and J by 5 bases, 4 bases remained unmatched. CDR3 nucleotide sequence: TGTGCCAGCAGCTGGTTGACTAGCGGGACCGGGGAGCTGTTTTTT. Protein: CASSWLTSGTGELFF.

This clonotype was seen many times. The rearrangement joins TRBV6-1 to TRBJ2-1; D is unclear. This CDR3 spans 15 amino acids. Germline-derived CDR1 and CDR2 are MNHNS and SASEGT. Trimming left V 1 base short and J 0 bases short, with 7 bases between. CDR3 DNA sequence: TGTGCCAGCAGTGAAGGAGTCGGCTCCTACAATGAGCAGTTCTTC. Translating it yields CASSEGVGSYNEQFF.

This clonotype came up many times. V gene TRBV6-1 combines with J gene TRBJ1-4; a possible D gene is TRBD1 (5 bases). The CDR3 consists of 17 residues. Deletions cut 6 bases from V and 0 bases from J, with 17 bases between. The germline CDR1 and CDR2 sequences are MNHNS and SASEGT. The CDR3 sequence is CASRTSGTVATNEKLFF. For the CDR3, the DNA is TGTGCCAGCAGGACCTCCGGGACGGTTGCAACTAATGAAAAACTGTTTTTT.

This clonotype rates as medium-sized. This chain uses TRBV12-3 or TRBV12-4 with TRBJ2-3; D unclear. The CDR3 loop spans 11 amino acids. V was shortened by 6 bases and J by 4 bases, with 5 bases between the two germline ends. This CDR3 is CASSLSDTQYF. The CDR3 DNA reads as TGTGCCAGCAGCCTATCAGATACGCAGTATTTT.

The chain employs TRBV7-2 and TRBJ1-1; the D is unclear. Germline CDR1 is SGHTA and CDR2 is FQGNSA. V dropped 1 base and J dropped 4 bases, with 13 bases sitting between them. The CDR3 consists of 15 residues. The CDR3, as DNA: TGTGCCAGCAGCTTAGAAGGTCTGGGCGGCACTGAAGCTTTCTTT. It specifies CASSLEGLGGTEAFF.

The chain links TRBV6-1 to TRBJ1-3; D gene unclear. The V and J ends lost 6 bases and 7 bases respectively, with 16 bases between them. The CDR3 spans 14 residues. The germline V gene encodes CDR1 MNHNS and CDR2 SASEGT. Written as DNA, the CDR3 is TGTGCCAGCAGGGCCGAGGTTCGGACGAACACCATATATTTT. This codes for CASRAEVRTNTIYF.

This clonotype was counted many times. This chain links TRBV2 with TRBJ2-3; D perhaps matches TRBD2 (6 bases). The V end was cut by 8 bases, the J end by 6 bases, with 9 bases between. The CDR3 contains 11 residues. Germline-derived CDR1 and CDR2 are SNHLY and FYNNEI. The CDR3 DNA is TGTGCCAGCGCCGGAGGGGATACGCAGTATTTT. Translated: CASAGGDTQYF.

There are a few counts of this clonotype. The chain combines TRBV14 with TRBJ2-7; D assignment may be TRBD1 or TRBD2 (5 bases each). The CDR3 is 15 residues long. CDR1 and CDR2 (germline): SGHDN, FVKESK. V shed 4 bases and J shed 2 bases, with 15 bases lying between them. The DNA for the CDR3 is TGTGCCAGCAGCCGAAACCGGGACGTTGCCTACGAGCAGTACTTC. Its translation is CASSRNRDVAYEQYF.

There are many counts of this clonotype. The gene calls are TRBV30 and TRBJ2-2; possibly TRBD2 for D (6 bases). CDR1 is GTSNPN, CDR2 SVGIG, per germline (reference sequence). CDR3 length: 15 amino acids. V was cut by 3 bases and J by 5 bases, with 16 bases left in between. The CDR3 DNA reads TGTGCCTGGAGGGGACTTCGCGGCCCGACCGGGGAGCTGTTTTTT. It yields the protein CAWRGLRGPTGELFF.

At least ten counts were recorded for this clonotype. Relative to the germline gene, one junction end is altered; a read error may explain this. The CDR3 coding sequence is TGTGCTAGCAGCTTATTCGGAGGGAGAGGGGATACGCAGTATTTT. Translated: CASSLFGGRGDTQYF. V is TRBV7-7 and J is TRBJ2-3, with a weak D call TRBD2 (6 bases). The CDR3 has 15 amino acids. Germline CDR1 and CDR2: SSHAT and FNYEAQ (reference sequence).

This clonotype was found many times. The chain recombines TRBV12-3 or TRBV12-4 with TRBJ1-5; the match to TRBD1 covers 7 bases. V gave up 7 bases and J gave up 3 bases; unmatched junction bases: 9. This CDR3 comprises 15 residues. Written as DNA, the CDR3 is TGTGCCAGCACCATCGGACAGGTCACCAATCAGCCCCAGCATTTT. It encodes CASTIGQVTNQPQHF.

This clonotype was recorded many times. This sequence joins TRBV4-2 and TRBJ2-2; D perhaps matches TRBD2 (6 bases). From germline, CDR1 is LGHNA and CDR2 YNFKEQ. This CDR3 has 12 amino acids. V dropped 7 bases and J dropped 7 bases, with 10 bases sitting between them. CDR3 sequence reads: CASNGGDGELFF. In DNA form, the CDR3 reads TGTGCCAGCAACGGGGGTGACGGGGAGCTGTTTTTT.

This clonotype was found many times. V usage is TRBV6-5 and J usage is TRBJ2-2; the D gene is possibly TRBD2 (5 bases). The CDR3 extends over 15 amino acids. Trimming removed 2 bases from V and 1 base from J, with 8 bases in between. Looked up from germline, CDR1 is MNHEY and CDR2 is SVGAGI. The CDR3 DNA is TGTGCCAGCAGTTACCGGGGTGGGAACACCGGGGAGCTGTTTTTT. The encoded protein is CASSYRGGNTGELFF.

This clonotype has at least ten counts. The rearrangement joins TRBV4-1 to TRBJ2-1; D perhaps matches TRBD2 (6 bases). The CDR3 covers 15 residues. Germline V gives CDR1 MGHRA, CDR2 YSYEKL. V lost 1 base to trimming and J lost 2 bases, with 9 bases between them. The CDR3 sequence: CASSQAGVPYNEQFF. In DNA, the CDR3 is TGCGCCAGCAGCCAAGCGGGAGTACCCTACAATGAGCAGTTCTTC.

The CDR3, as DNA: TGTGCCAGCAGGAGGACAGACTCTGGAAACACCATATATTTT. Protein sequence: CASRRTDSGNTIYF. V is TRBV6-1 and J is TRBJ1-3; D is perhaps TRBD1 (6 bases). The V and J ends lost 6 bases and 0 bases respectively, with 9 bases between them. The CDR3 extends over 14 amino acids. Germline V gene lookup returns CDR1 MNHNS and CDR2 SASEGT.

This clonotype was found many times. The chain carries TRBV20-1 and TRBJ2-7; D unresolved. CDR1 DFQATT and CDR2 SNEGSKA come from the germline V gene (reference sequence). This CDR3 has 13 amino acids. V lost 0 bases and J 2 bases, leaving 8 bases between the germline ends. CDR3 DNA sequence: TGCAGTGCTAGAGATTACACAACCTACGAGCAGTACTTC. It specifies CSARDYTTYEQYF.

This clonotype came up many times. V usage is TRBV7-2 and J usage is TRBJ2-5, with D perhaps TRBD1 or TRBD2 (5 bases each). This CDR3 comprises 15 residues. Deletions cut 4 bases from V and 5 bases from J, with 17 bases between. Germline CDR1 is SGHTA and CDR2 is FQGNSA. CDR3 sequence: CASSSGTGTKETQYF. Written as DNA, the CDR3 is TGTGCCAGCAGCTCTGGGACCGGGACGAAGGAGACCCAGTACTTC.

The table lists this clonotype with a few counts. A much larger clone differs from this one at a single base, so this may be a read error. The rearrangement joins TRBV10-3 to TRBJ2-5, with D possibly being TRBD1 (6 bases). This CDR3 region has 14 residues. The germline V and J ends were trimmed by 3 bases and 2 bases, with 10 bases remaining between them. Germline CDR1 reads ENHRY; CDR2 reads SYGVKD. The CDR3 is CAISERGRQETQYF. In DNA form, the CDR3 reads TGTGCCATCAGTGAAAGGGGGAGACAAGAGACCCAGTACTTC.

This clonotype was counted many times. The chain carries TRBV6-1 and TRBJ2-7; 8 bases map to TRBD1. Germline CDR1 reads MNHNS; CDR2 reads SASEGT. The CDR3 loop spans 16 amino acids. V shed 6 bases and J 3 bases; nucleotides not matched to a gene: 13. The CDR3 sequence is CASSGTQTGEGYEQYF. In nucleotides, the CDR3 is TGTGCCAGCAGCGGAACACAGACAGGGGAAGGCTACGAGCAGTACTTC.

Turning to this clonotype: This may come from a read error, since a much larger clone is one base off. The gene calls are TRBV28 and TRBJ2-1, with a weak D call TRBD2 (7 bases). CDR1 is MDHEN and CDR2 is SYDVKM in the germline V gene. The CDR3 contains 14 residues. Trimming cost V 5 bases and J 12 bases, with 20 bases left between them. The CDR3 DNA sequence: TGTGCCAGCAGTCCCATCGGGGGGCGGGTGAGGCAGTTCTTC. This codes for CASSPIGGRVRQFF. Together with reference TRBV28 and TRBJ2-1, the CDR3 gives the full variable domain: DVKVTQSSRYLVKRTGEKVFLECVQDMDHENMFWYRQDPGLGLRLIYFSYDVKMKEKGDIPEGYSVSREKKERFSLILESASTNQTSMYLCASSPIGGRVRQFFGPGTRLTVL.